These 10 T cell receptor beta chains came from one sample sequenced in a study of T cells expressing NK-cell markers. TCRdb reworked the 5' RACE reads into one entry per CDR3 protein, no DNA. The sample has roughly 380,000 distinct CDR3 sequences; the top ten hold around 5.3%. The sequenced material came from blood T cells: a sorted CD56 or NKG2C T cell subset, CD4+ or CD8+ T cells, or bulk PBMC T cells (not recorded which). The receptors originated from a man aged 18 to 69 in good health.

This chain connects TRBV20-1 to TRBJ2-4; TCRdb's D gene call, TRBD1, goes unchecked for lack of DNA. Germline V gene data show CDR1 as DFQATT and CDR2 as SNEGSKA (reference sequence). The CDR3 contains 16 residues. This CDR3 is CSARDGGRIAKNIQYF.

The chain has TRBV6-5 and TRBJ2-1; the D call from TCRdb, TRBD2, cannot be confirmed without DNA. The germline CDR1 and CDR2 sequences are MNHEY and SVGAGI. The CDR3 has 17 residues. CDR3 sequence: CASSYKGGTSTYNEQFF.

The V and J genes are TRBV11-2 and TRBJ2-1; TCRdb picks TRBD2, but there is no DNA to check that call. The CDR3 spans 14 residues. CDR1 is SGHAT, CDR2 FQNNGV, per germline. The chain's CDR3 is CASSFYGTHNEQFF.

This sequence joins TRBV12-3 or TRBV12-4 and TRBJ1-6; TCRdb lists TRBD1, though no DNA is available to test this call. This CDR3 contains 15 residues. This CDR3 is CASRPQDRVNSPLHF.

The chain has TRBV20-1 and TRBJ1-4; TCRdb reports TRBD1, a call that lacks DNA to check it against. The V gene's germline CDR1 is DFQATT and CDR2 SNEGSKA (reference sequence). CDR3 size: 17 residues. CDR3 region: CSARDTGSRAPNEKLFF.

The rearrangement uses TRBV7-9 and TRBJ1-1; TCRdb proposes TRBD1, but this gene call is untestable without DNA. This CDR3 region has 14 residues. Germline V CDR1 and CDR2: SEHNR, FQNEAQ (reference sequence). CDR3 sequence reads: CASSPGQGYTEAFF.

The chain couples TRBV29-1 to TRBJ2-1; the D gene TCRdb calls, TRBD1, cannot be checked with no DNA. CDR1 is SQVTM, CDR2 ANQGSEA, per germline. This CDR3 region has 15 residues. The CDR3 spells CLEGGGGGSYNEQFF.

The chain has TRBV20-1 and TRBJ2-2; the D call of TRBD1 rests on TCRdb alone, since no DNA is present to check it. Germline V lookup: CDR1 DFQATT, CDR2 SNEGSKA (reference sequence). The CDR3 is made up of 17 amino acids. The CDR3 sequence: CSAPGDRSYGGGGELFF.

The J gene is TRBJ2-5, the V gene TRBV3-1. CDR3 length equals 12 residues. Looked up from germline, CDR1 is LGHDT and CDR2 is YNNKEL (reference sequence). The CDR3 region is CASSQDSGRQYF.

V and J are TRBV3-1 and TRBJ1-2; as DNA is missing, the TRBD1 call by TCRdb cannot be tested. The CDR3 sequence is 18 residues long. Germline CDR1 and CDR2: LGHDT and YNNKEL (reference sequence). This CDR3 is CASSQVGQGVHTPYGYTF.